The TCR beta chain described here comes from a study of OX40 agonist ivuxolimab in advanced cancers. Study-wide context: Clinicians treated patients with ivuxolimab, an agonistic anti-OX40 (CD134) antibody.

As concerns this clone: The antigen is not known.

Individuals having autoimmune disease history or systemic immunosuppression were not enrolled. The CDR3 loop spans 13 amino acids. The ends were cut back, 8 bases at V and 2 bases at J, with 13 bases in the middle. Germline values: CDR1 WNHNN, CDR2 SYGVQD (reference sequence). Sequenced by immunoSEQ multiplex PCR; TCRdb stores in-frame clones only, minus some. The sample consists of fewer than 200,000 clones, 85% to 95% of them appearing once. The study, taken as a whole, reports: With doses of 0.1-3.0 mg/kg, partial responders showed among the lowest clonal expansion.

The source of this sequence is an adult with an advanced solid tumor such as melanoma, head and neck, liver or kidney cancer. The sequences come from CD4+ or CD8+ T cells sorted from blood, collected in a trial of the OX40 agonist ivuxolimab. The chain is built from TRBV10-1 and TRBJ2-7, with D perhaps matching TRBD2 (5 bases). The CDR3 sequence: CASAWRSPYEQYF. For the CDR3, the DNA is TGCGCCAGCGCGTGGAGGTCCCCCTACGAGCAGTACTTC.